The source of this T cell receptor beta chain is a study of T-cell memory formation after mild COVID-19. Study-wide context: The two donors had largely donor-specific TCR clusters.

A 5'RACE reaction primed in the constant segment made cDNA libraries of TCR alpha and TCR beta, and these carried sample barcodes and UMIs. TCRdb reprocessed the 5' RACE reads via MiXCR and lists one record per CDR3 protein. The data contain approximately 150,000 distinct CDR3 sequences, about 15% of them singletons. This CDR3 has 14 residues. V lost 2 bases, J lost 6 bases, and 4 bases stayed unmatched. A few counts support this clonotype. This chain joins TRBV12-3 or TRBV12-4 and TRBJ1-5; TRBD1 aligns across 7 bases. This clonotype was obtained from an adult woman who had mild COVID-19 (a few samples of this study predate the infection). Cell type and time point are not known. Specimen: PBMCs or a T cell subset sorted from them (not recorded which). CDR3 in amino acids: CASSLNRGGQPQHF. In DNA, the CDR3 is TGTGCCAGCAGTTTAAACAGGGGAGGTCAGCCCCAGCATTTT.